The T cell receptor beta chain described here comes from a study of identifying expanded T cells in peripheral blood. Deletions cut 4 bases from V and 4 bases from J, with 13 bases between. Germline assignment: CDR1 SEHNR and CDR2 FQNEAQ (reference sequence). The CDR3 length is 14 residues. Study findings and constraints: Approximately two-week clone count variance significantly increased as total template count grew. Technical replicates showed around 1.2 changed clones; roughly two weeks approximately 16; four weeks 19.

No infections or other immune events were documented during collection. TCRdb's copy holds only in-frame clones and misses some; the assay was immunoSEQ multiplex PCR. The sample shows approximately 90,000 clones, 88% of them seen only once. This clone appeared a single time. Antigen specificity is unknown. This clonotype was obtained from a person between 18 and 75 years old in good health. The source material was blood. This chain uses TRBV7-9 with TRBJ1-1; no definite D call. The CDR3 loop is CASSSGYEGTEAFF. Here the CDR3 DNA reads TGTGCCAGCAGCTCGGGATATGAAGGCACTGAAGCTTTCTTT.